The subject of this entry is one TCR beta chain. Its target is not known. This sample was taken from a study of blood T cells in healthy people across ages. Germline assignment: CDR1 MGHRA and CDR2 YSYEKL. This CDR3 has 15 amino acids. The ends lost 2 bases at V and 5 bases at J; junction bases unmatched: 6. Regarding the study as a whole: TCR beta diversity per million T cells fell roughly linearly with age. Diversity estimates from one million T cells were considered underestimates.

Next came a second PCR, run for about 6 to 12 cycles, which used a sample-barcoded 5' primer along with a J-beta primer mix. Template switching added a 12-random-nucleotide identifier to every cDNA molecule. TCRdb used MiXCR to reprocess the 5' RACE reads, holding one entry per CDR3 protein. The top ten clones hold roughly a fifth of a sample with some 710,000 distinct CDR3 sequences, over 20% of them seen once. The receptor's source is a man aged 65 to 85 in good health. Sequenced input: blood. V and J are TRBV4-1 and TRBJ1-1; 9 bases match TRBD1. CDR3 DNA sequence: TGCGCCAGCAGCCAAAAGGGGACAGGGAGGACTGAAGCTTTCTTT. Translation gives CASSQKGTGRTEAFF.